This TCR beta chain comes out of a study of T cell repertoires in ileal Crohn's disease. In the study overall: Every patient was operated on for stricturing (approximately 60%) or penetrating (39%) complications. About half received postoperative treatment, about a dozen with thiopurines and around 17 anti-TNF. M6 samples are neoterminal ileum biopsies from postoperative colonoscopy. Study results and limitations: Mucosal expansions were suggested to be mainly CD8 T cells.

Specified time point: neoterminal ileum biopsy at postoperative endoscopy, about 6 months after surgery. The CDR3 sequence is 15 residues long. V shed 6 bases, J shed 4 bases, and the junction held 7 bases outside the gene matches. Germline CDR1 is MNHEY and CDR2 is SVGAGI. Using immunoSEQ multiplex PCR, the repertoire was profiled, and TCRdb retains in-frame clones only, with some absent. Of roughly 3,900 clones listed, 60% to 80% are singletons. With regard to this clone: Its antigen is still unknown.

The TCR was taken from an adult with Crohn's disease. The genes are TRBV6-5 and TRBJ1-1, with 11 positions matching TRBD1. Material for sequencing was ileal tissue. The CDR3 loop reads CASRIGTGGPTEAFF. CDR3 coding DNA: TGTGCCAGCAGGATAGGGACAGGGGGGCCCACTGAAGCTTTCTTT.